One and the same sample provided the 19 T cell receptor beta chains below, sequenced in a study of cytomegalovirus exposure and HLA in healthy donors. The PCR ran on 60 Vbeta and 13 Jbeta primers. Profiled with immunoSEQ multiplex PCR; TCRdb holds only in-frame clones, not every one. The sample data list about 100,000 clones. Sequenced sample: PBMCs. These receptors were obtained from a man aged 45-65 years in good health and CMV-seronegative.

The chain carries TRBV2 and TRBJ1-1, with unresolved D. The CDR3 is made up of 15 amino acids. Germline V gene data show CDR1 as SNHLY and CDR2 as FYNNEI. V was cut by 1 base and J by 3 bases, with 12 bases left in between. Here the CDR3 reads CASSEVWGGDTEAFF. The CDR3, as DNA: TGTGCCAGCAGTGAAGTTTGGGGAGGTGACACTGAAGCTTTCTTT.

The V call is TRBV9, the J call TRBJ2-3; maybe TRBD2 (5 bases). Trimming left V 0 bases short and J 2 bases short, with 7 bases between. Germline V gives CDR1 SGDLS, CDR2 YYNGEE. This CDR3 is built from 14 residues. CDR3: CASSVDGDTDTQYF. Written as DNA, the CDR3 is TGTGCCAGCAGCGTAGACGGGGACACAGATACGCAGTATTTT.

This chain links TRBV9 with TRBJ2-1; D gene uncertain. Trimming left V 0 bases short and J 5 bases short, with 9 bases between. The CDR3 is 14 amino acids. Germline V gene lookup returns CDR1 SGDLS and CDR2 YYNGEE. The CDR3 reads CASSVALRNNEQFF. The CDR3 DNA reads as TGTGCCAGCAGCGTAGCTCTGCGGAACAATGAGCAGTTCTTC.

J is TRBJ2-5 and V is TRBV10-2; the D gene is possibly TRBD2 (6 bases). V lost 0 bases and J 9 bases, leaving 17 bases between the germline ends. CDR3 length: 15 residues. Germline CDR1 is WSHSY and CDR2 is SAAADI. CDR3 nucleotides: TGCGCCAGCAGTGAGTCGGGAGGCCTGGCCGTGGCCCAGTACTTC. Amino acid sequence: CASSESGGLAVAQYF.

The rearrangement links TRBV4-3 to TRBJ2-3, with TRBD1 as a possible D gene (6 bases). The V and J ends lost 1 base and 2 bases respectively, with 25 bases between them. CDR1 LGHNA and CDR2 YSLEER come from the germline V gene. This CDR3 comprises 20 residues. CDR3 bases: TGCGCCAGCAGCCAAGGACTACCGATGCCGGGACACGGGGACACAGATACGCAGTATTTT. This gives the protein CASSQGLPMPGHGDTDTQYF.

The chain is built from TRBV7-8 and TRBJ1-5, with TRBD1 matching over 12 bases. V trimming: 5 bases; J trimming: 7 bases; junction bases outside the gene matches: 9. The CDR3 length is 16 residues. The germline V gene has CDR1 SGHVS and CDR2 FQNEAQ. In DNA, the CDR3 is TGTGCCAGCAGCGTTTCCGGGACAGGGGGCGGACAGCCCCAGCATTTT. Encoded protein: CASSVSGTGGGQPQHF.

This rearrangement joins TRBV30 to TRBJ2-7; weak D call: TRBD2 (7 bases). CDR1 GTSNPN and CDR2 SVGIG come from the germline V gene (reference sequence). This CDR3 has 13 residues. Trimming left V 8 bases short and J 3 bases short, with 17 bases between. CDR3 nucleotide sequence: TGTGCCGGCGAGGGGGAGGGAAGCTACGAGCAGTACTTC. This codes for CAGEGEGSYEQYF.

CDR3 coding DNA: TGTGCCAGCAGCGCCGGGGGGGGTGGAATCAATCAGCCCCAGCATTTT. Its protein is CASSAGGGGINQPQHF. The chain combines TRBV16 with TRBJ1-5; a weak D match, TRBD1 (5 bases). There are 16 residues in the CDR3. Germline V gene sequence: CDR1 KGHSY, CDR2 FQNENV. Trimming removed 5 bases at V and 3 bases at J, with 17 bases between.

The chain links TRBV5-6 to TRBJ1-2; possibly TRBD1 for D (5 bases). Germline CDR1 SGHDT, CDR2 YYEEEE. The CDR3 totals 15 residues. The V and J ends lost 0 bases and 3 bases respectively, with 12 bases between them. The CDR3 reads CASSLAGTFDYGYTF. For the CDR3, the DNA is TGTGCCAGCAGCTTGGCAGGGACTTTCGACTATGGCTACACCTTC.

CDR3 sequence: CASCAGSSYGYTF. The DNA of the CDR3 is TGTGCCAGCTGTGCAGGGTCCTCTTATGGCTACACCTTC. The rearrangement joins TRBV2 to TRBJ1-2; the D gene is possibly TRBD1 (5 bases). Trimming stripped 8 bases from V and 5 bases from J, with 15 bases between. This CDR3 contains 13 residues. Germline V gene lookup returns CDR1 SNHLY and CDR2 FYNNEI.

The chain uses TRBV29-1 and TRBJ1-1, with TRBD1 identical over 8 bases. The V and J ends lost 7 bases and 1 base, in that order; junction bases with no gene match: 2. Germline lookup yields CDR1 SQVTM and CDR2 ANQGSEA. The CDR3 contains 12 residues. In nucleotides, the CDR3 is TGCAGCGGTGACAGGGGGAACACTGAAGCTTTCTTT. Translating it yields CSGDRGNTEAFF.

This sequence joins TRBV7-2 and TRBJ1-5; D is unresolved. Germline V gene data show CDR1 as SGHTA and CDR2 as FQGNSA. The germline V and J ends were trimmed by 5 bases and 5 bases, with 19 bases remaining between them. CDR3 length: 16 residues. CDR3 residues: CASSVFPRQQHQPQHF. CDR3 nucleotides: TGTGCCAGCAGCGTATTCCCACGGCAACAGCATCAGCCCCAGCATTTT.

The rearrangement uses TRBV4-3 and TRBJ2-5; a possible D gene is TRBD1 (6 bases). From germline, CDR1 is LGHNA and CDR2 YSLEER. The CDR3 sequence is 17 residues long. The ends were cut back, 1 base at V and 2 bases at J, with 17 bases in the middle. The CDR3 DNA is TGCGCCAGCAGCCAAGGATATCGGACAGACCTACAAGAGACCCAGTACTTC. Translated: CASSQGYRTDLQETQYF.

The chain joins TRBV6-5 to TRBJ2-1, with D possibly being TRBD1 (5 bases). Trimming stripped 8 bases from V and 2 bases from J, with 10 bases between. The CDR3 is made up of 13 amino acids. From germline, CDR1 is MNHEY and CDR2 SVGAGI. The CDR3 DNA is TGTGCCAGCTGGCAGGACACCTACAATGAGCAGTTCTTC. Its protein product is CASWQDTYNEQFF.

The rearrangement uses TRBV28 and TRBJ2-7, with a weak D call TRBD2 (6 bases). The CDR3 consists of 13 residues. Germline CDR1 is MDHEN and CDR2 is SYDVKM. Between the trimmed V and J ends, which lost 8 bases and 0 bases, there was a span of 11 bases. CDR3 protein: CASRDSYSYEQYF. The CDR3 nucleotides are TGTGCCAGCCGGGACTCTTACTCCTACGAGCAGTACTTC.

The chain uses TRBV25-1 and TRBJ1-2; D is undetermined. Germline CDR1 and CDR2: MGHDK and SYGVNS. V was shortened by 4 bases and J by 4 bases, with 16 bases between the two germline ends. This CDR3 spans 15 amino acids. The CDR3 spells CASSGQAAEIYGYTF. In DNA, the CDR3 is TGTGCCAGCAGTGGGCAGGCAGCAGAGATCTATGGCTACACCTTC.

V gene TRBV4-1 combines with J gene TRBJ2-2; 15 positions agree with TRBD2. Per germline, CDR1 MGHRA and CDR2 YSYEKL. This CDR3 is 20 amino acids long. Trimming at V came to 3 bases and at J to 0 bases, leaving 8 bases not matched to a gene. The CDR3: CASSHRTGTSGGSNTGELFF. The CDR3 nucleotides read TGCGCCAGCAGCCATCGTACCGGGACTAGCGGGGGGTCGAACACCGGGGAGCTGTTTTTT.

CDR3 bases: TGCGCCAGCAGCCAAGATTATACAGGGGCGAACCTCTATGGCTACACCTTC. Translated, it gives CASSQDYTGANLYGYTF. The chain recombines TRBV4-3 with TRBJ1-2; 7 positions agree with TRBD1. The CDR3 consists of 17 residues. Trimming at V came to 0 bases and at J to 4 bases, leaving 11 bases not matched to a gene. The germline V gene has CDR1 LGHNA and CDR2 YSLEER.

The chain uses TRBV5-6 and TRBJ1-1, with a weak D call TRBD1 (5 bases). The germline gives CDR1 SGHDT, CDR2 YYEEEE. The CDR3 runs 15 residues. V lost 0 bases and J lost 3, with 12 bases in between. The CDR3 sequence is CASSLGPARDTEAFF. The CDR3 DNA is TGTGCCAGCAGCTTGGGCCCAGCCAGGGACACTGAAGCTTTCTTT.